The 5 T cell receptor beta chains listed next were all sequenced from one sample in a study of blood T cell repertoires in COVID-19. Only in-frame clones appear in the TCRdb table, and some are missing; sequencing was by immunoSEQ multiplex PCR. This sample has 150,000 to 200,000 clones; roughly nine tenths occur once, and the top ten carry almost 1%. The sequenced material came from peripheral blood. The receptors stem from a man aged 18 to 29 with acute or convalescent COVID-19.

The genes are TRBV5-6 and TRBJ1-5; tentatively, D is TRBD1 (5 bases). This CDR3 spans 14 amino acids. Germline CDR1 is SGHDT and CDR2 is YYEEEE. V was clipped by 2 bases and J by 5 bases, with 11 bases between them. The CDR3, as DNA: TGTGCCAGCAGCTTTAGGGGTAAGGATCAGCCCCAGCATTTT. It translates to CASSFRGKDQPQHF.

The chain couples TRBV7-8 to TRBJ2-7; TRBD2 is a possible D gene (6 bases). This CDR3 is 15 amino acids long. The germline V and J ends were trimmed by 5 bases and 4 bases, with 18 bases remaining between them. Per germline, CDR1 SGHVS and CDR2 FQNEAQ. The CDR3 spells CASSQRRGPQYEQYV. As DNA, the CDR3 is TGTGCCAGCAGCCAAAGGAGGGGCCCCCAATACGAGCAGTACGTC.

The J gene is TRBJ2-1, the V gene TRBV11-3; D may be TRBD2 (7 bases). The CDR3 has 17 amino acids. The V gene lost 6 bases and the J gene lost 2 bases, with 20 bases spanning the gap. CDR1 is SGHNT and CDR2 is YENEEA in the germline V gene. CDR3 in amino acids: CASSPGRTGGTYNEQFF. In DNA, the CDR3 is TGTGCCAGCAGTCCAGGGAGGACGGGGGGCACCTACAATGAGCAGTTCTTC.

This chain connects TRBV30 to TRBJ2-5; 8 nucleotides match TRBD1. Germline loops: CDR1 GTSNPN, CDR2 SVGIG (reference sequence). CDR3 size: 13 residues. The ends lost 3 bases at V and 5 bases at J; junction bases unmatched: 5. CDR3 sequence: CAWRPGQGETQYF. The CDR3 DNA reads TGTGCCTGGAGGCCTGGACAGGGTGAGACCCAGTACTTC.

This clone was observed a single time. The rearrangement links TRBV4-2 to TRBJ2-5; no clear D. V dropped 1 base and J dropped 1 base, with 10 bases sitting between them. The CDR3 length is 15 residues. Germline V gene data show CDR1 as LGHNA and CDR2 as YNFKEQ. CDR3 sequence (DNA): TGTGCCAGCAGCCAAGCCGCCGATAGCCAAGAGACCCAGTACTTC. This codes for CASSQAADSQETQYF.